This T cell receptor (beta chain) stems from a study of tumor-infiltrating lymphocytes in primary liver carcinoma. As to this clonotype: An end of the junction does not agree with germline; a read error may underlie this.

The source of the blood RNA was unsorted whole blood, and germline DNA was extracted as well. Investigators obtained around 4 milliliters of peripheral blood ahead of surgery. Per the germline V gene, CDR1 is SGHAT and CDR2 is FQNNGV. The CDR3 covers 22 residues. The input was around 530 ng total RNA; TCR beta cDNA was made from it with a constant-region primer. Libraries for TCR beta were built through three nested multiplex PCR rounds, which together made up a slightly modified ARM-PCR procedure. A C-beta reverse primer and TRBV1-TRBV30 forward primers served in each of the first two PCR rounds, at ten to eleven cycles apiece. TCRdb ran MiXCR on the multiplex PCR reads and lists one entry per CDR3 protein. The table has approximately 340,000 distinct CDR3 sequences, less than 65% seen once; the top ten hold about 6.3%.

This chain uses TRBV11-2 with TRBJ2-1; no firm D call. The TCR comes from a man in his forties or fifties with primary liver carcinoma and hepatitis B virus infection. Material for sequencing was peripheral blood. The CDR3 loop reads CASSLYTLGDSPSKNSYNDQFF. CDR3 in DNA: TGTGCCAGCAGCTTATACACCTTAGGAGACTCTCCATCTAAAAACTCCTACAATGATCAGTTCTTC.